The source of this T cell receptor (beta chain) is a study of T cells after yellow fever vaccination. Universal primer sites and UMIs were introduced during 5'RACE template-switching synthesis of TCR cDNA. TCRdb redid the calling of the 5' RACE reads with MiXCR, one entry per CDR3 protein. This sample has 200,000 to 250,000 distinct CDR3 sequences, with 6.5% to 8.5% found just once. General observations from the study: The secondary response was weaker, and its peak arrived faster, on day 5 versus 15. There was a possibility that FACS-sorted repertoires contained abundant clonotypes contaminating from the bulk population. Post-booster repertoires contained most primary-vaccination clones again (96% CD4, over 70% CD8).

Germline loops: CDR1 MNHEY, CDR2 SMNVEV (reference sequence). This CDR3 is 15 amino acids long. V was cut by 2 bases and J by 6 bases, with 17 bases left in between. This clonotype was detected only a few times. Its target is unknown. This chain uses TRBV27 with TRBJ2-7; TRBD1 might be the D (6 bases). The sample consisted of CD4+ T cells sorted from PBMCs, taken 15 days after the yellow fever booster vaccination. The receptor's source is a man younger than 45 who received the YFV17D yellow fever vaccine. In DNA form, the CDR3 reads TGTGCCAGCAGTTTAAATTCAAACAGGGTCAGCGAGCAGTACTTC. This translates into CASSLNSNRVSEQYF.